Below are 30 T cell receptor beta chains sequenced from a single sample in a study of human thymus T cells. During corrective heart surgery, resections were taken, and the thymus tissue came from them. Clones were sequenced by immunoSEQ multiplex PCR, and TCRdb holds only the in-frame ones, with some missing. Counted here are roughly 77,000 clones, roughly 94% occurring once; the ten biggest clones make up approximately 0.032%. Sequenced input: thymus tissue. All receptors come from a girl under three years old with a congenital heart defect but otherwise immunologically healthy.

The CDR3 loop is CASSDGRGETQYF. CDR3 nucleotide sequence: TGTGCCAGCAGTGATGGGAGAGGGGAGACCCAGTACTTC. The V call is TRBV2, the J call TRBJ2-5; possibly TRBD2 for D (5 bases). V lost 3 bases, J lost 5 bases, and 10 bases lay in between. Germline CDR1 SNHLY, CDR2 FYNNEI. The CDR3 loop spans 13 amino acids.

This chain links TRBV6-5 with TRBJ2-7; D gene unclear. V was clipped by 6 bases and J by 3 bases, with 18 bases between them. The CDR3 loop spans 15 amino acids. Per the germline V gene, CDR1 is MNHEY and CDR2 is SVGAGI. The CDR3 DNA sequence: TGTGCCAGCAGACAGACCCGGGTCGACTTCTACGAGCAGTACTTC. Residues: CASRQTRVDFYEQYF.

The chain employs TRBV28 and TRBJ1-5; the match to TRBD1 covers 7 bases. With 2 bases clipped from V and 0 bases from J, the junction kept 7 bases outside the gene matches. There are 17 residues in the CDR3. CDR1 is MDHEN and CDR2 is SYDVKM in the germline V gene. CDR3 protein: CASSLAGEGASNQPQHF. CDR3 DNA sequence: TGTGCCAGCAGTTTAGCGGGAGAGGGGGCTAGCAATCAGCCCCAGCATTTT.

V gene TRBV29-1 combines with J gene TRBJ1-2, with no clear D. Germline values: CDR1 SQVTM, CDR2 ANQGSEA. This CDR3 spans 16 amino acids. V dropped 6 bases and J dropped 6 bases, with 26 bases sitting between them. CDR3 region: CSVAPGRHPQPDGYTF. CDR3 sequence (DNA): TGCAGCGTCGCCCCGGGCCGCCACCCCCAACCTGATGGCTACACCTTC.

This clone was detected once. The rearrangement joins TRBV30 to TRBJ2-7; 7 bases are shared with TRBD1. With 2 bases clipped from V and 5 bases from J, the junction kept 9 bases outside the gene matches. There are 14 residues in the CDR3. Germline values: CDR1 GTSNPN, CDR2 SVGIG (reference sequence). As DNA, the CDR3 is TGTGCCTGGAGTTCAAGACAGGGCACCCACGAGCAGTACTTC. Translation gives CAWSSRQGTHEQYF.

The chain couples TRBV28 to TRBJ1-4; D unclear. CDR1 and CDR2 from the germline V gene are MDHEN and SYDVKM. V lost 3 bases, J lost 3 bases, and 14 bases lay in between. The CDR3 consists of 16 residues. The CDR3 is CASSFSSARANEKLFF. The CDR3 DNA reads TGTGCCAGCAGTTTCTCCTCAGCGCGGGCTAATGAAAAACTGTTTTTT.

This sequence joins TRBV7-2 and TRBJ2-2, with D perhaps TRBD2 (6 bases). This CDR3 region has 13 residues. CDR1 and CDR2 from the germline V gene are SGHTA and FQGNSA. Trimming took off 5 bases at V and 8 bases at J, with 12 bases between the two ends. The CDR3 sequence: CASSPTRGGELFF. CDR3 nucleotides: TGTGCCAGCAGCCCTACCCGGGGGGGGGAGCTGTTTTTT. Together with reference TRBV7-2 and TRBJ2-2, the CDR3 gives the full variable domain: GAGVSQSPSNKVTEKGKDVELRCDPISGHTALYWYRQSLGQGLEFLIYFQGNSAPDKSGLPSDRFSAERTGGSVSTLTIQRTQQEDSAVYLCASSPTRGGELFFGEGSRLTVL.

The chain links TRBV29-1 to TRBJ2-3; unclear D gene. The CDR3 is 8 residues long. The V gene's germline CDR1 is SQVTM and CDR2 ANQGSEA. The CDR3 is CKTDTQYF. The CDR3 DNA is TGCAAAACAGATACGCAGTATTTT.

V and J are TRBV5-4 and TRBJ2-3; D is possibly TRBD2 (5 bases). The CDR3 sequence is 20 residues long. CDR1 is SGHNT, CDR2 YYREEE, per germline (reference sequence). V was clipped by 0 bases and J by 0 bases, with 23 bases between them. The CDR3 sequence is CASSLEEAGPYFLSTDTQYF. The CDR3 DNA reads TGTGCCAGCAGCTTGGAGGAGGCGGGCCCCTACTTTTTGAGCACAGATACGCAGTATTTT.

The V and J genes are TRBV7-6 and TRBJ2-2; the D gene is possibly TRBD2 (5 bases). Trimming left V 2 bases short and J 4 bases short, with 20 bases between. The CDR3 consists of 18 residues. From germline, CDR1 is SGHVS and CDR2 FNYEAQ. CDR3 region: CASSLRIGLAAGTGELFF. In DNA, the CDR3 is TGTGCCAGCAGCTTAAGAATTGGTCTAGCCGCGGGCACCGGGGAGCTGTTTTTT.

The sample holds one count of this clone. The chain combines TRBV19 with TRBJ1-5; 10 bases agree with TRBD1. The CDR3 contains 15 residues. V was clipped by 1 base and J by 6 bases; unmatched bases: 3. Per germline, CDR1 LNHDA and CDR2 SQIVND (reference sequence). This chain's CDR3 is CASSIGTGGSQPQHF. The CDR3 DNA follows: TGTGCCAGTAGTATAGGGACAGGGGGGAGTCAGCCCCAGCATTTT.

This chain links TRBV5-6 with TRBJ2-2; D is uncertain. Between the trimmed V and J ends, which lost 6 bases and 7 bases, there was a span of 7 bases. CDR3 length: 11 amino acids. From germline, CDR1 is SGHDT and CDR2 YYEEEE. DNA of the CDR3: TGTGCCAGCAAAGCTCGCGGGGAGCTGTTTTTT. Translation: CASKARGELFF. The variable domain in full, completed from reference TRBV5-6 and TRBJ2-2, reads DAGVTQSPTHLIKTRGQQVTLRCSPKSGHDTVSWYQQALGQGPQFIFQYYEEEERQRGNFPDRFSGHQFPNYSSELNVNALLLGDSALYLCASKARGELFFGEGSRLTVL.

The chain joins TRBV5-5 to TRBJ1-5; D not resolved. V gave up 0 bases and J gave up 6 bases, with 13 bases separating them. The CDR3 has 15 residues. Germline V gives CDR1 SGHKS, CDR2 YYEKEE (reference sequence). CDR3 in amino acids: CASSLEATDGQPQHF. In DNA form, the CDR3 reads TGTGCCAGCAGCTTGGAGGCGACCGACGGTCAGCCCCAGCATTTT.

The genes are TRBV21-1 and TRBJ2-1; the table gives TRBD1 as D, unverified against the DNA. TRBV21-1 is reported as a pseudogene. This CDR3 has 16 residues. The DNA for the CDR3 is TGTGCCAGCAGCGACATGGGACAGGGATCCTACAATGAGCAGTTCTTC. Translation: CASSDMGQGSYNEQFF.

This clone was seen a few times. The chain combines TRBV27 with TRBJ1-2; D uncertain. This CDR3 is 14 amino acids long. Per the germline V gene, CDR1 is MNHEY and CDR2 is SMNVEV (reference sequence). V gave up 4 bases and J gave up 2 bases, with 11 bases separating them. The CDR3 coding sequence is TGTGCCAGCAGTTCCTATGGGGTAAACTATGGCTACACCTTC. Protein sequence: CASSSYGVNYGYTF.

This clone was seen only once. The rearrangement uses TRBV30 and TRBJ1-1, with unresolved D. Per germline, CDR1 GTSNPN and CDR2 SVGIG (reference sequence). With 3 bases removed from V and 5 bases from J, the gap between germline ends came to 16 bases. The CDR3 is 14 residues long. CDR3 coding DNA: TGTGCCTGGAGGTACCGCAGGCTGAGGACTGAAGCTTTCTTT. Translation gives CAWRYRRLRTEAFF.

The V call is TRBV11-2, the J call TRBJ1-2; TRBD1 might be the D (6 bases). Germline values: CDR1 SGHAT, CDR2 FQNNGV. V lost 3 bases and J 4 bases, leaving 12 bases between the germline ends. The CDR3 sequence is 14 residues long. CDR3 residues: CASSLGAGSYGYTF. CDR3 coding DNA: TGTGCCAGCAGCTTGGGGGCTGGGAGCTATGGCTACACCTTC.

The rearrangement joins TRBV27 to TRBJ2-7; 13 bases are shared with TRBD2. This CDR3 is 14 amino acids long. V trimming: 6 bases; J trimming: 3 bases; junction bases outside the gene matches: 2. The germline CDR1 and CDR2 sequences are MNHEY and SMNVEV (reference sequence). The CDR3 here is CASRRTSGGYEQYF. CDR3 nucleotides: TGTGCCAGCAGAAGGACTAGCGGGGGCTACGAGCAGTACTTC.

V is TRBV7-7 and J is TRBJ1-2; 9 bases match TRBD1. CDR1 is SSHAT and CDR2 is FNYEAQ in the germline V gene (reference sequence). The CDR3 length is 20 residues. V trimming: 1 base; J trimming: 0 bases; junction bases outside the gene matches: 15. The CDR3 spells CASSLVREPGQGATNYGYTF. For the CDR3, the DNA is TGTGCCAGCAGCTTAGTGCGCGAACCGGGACAGGGTGCTACTAACTATGGCTACACCTTC.

The chain joins TRBV5-6 to TRBJ1-2; D is ambiguous. V was cut by 6 bases and J by 1 base, with 13 bases left in between. The germline gives CDR1 SGHDT, CDR2 YYEEEE. The CDR3 is 14 amino acids. This chain's CDR3 is CASTKGTGNYGYTF. The CDR3, as DNA: TGTGCCAGCACTAAGGGCACGGGTAACTATGGCTACACCTTC.

The chain couples TRBV4-1 to TRBJ1-1, with D maybe TRBD1 (5 bases). The CDR3 runs to 14 residues. With 4 bases removed from V and 7 bases from J, the gap between germline ends came to 16 bases. Per the germline V gene, CDR1 is MGHRA and CDR2 is YSYEKL. The CDR3 loop is CASSPDRQGCEAFF. The CDR3 nucleotides read TGCGCCAGCAGCCCCGATCGGCAGGGCTGTGAAGCTTTCTTT.

The V and J genes are TRBV4-3 and TRBJ2-7; possible D gene TRBD2, 6 bases. CDR1 is LGHNA and CDR2 is YSLEER in the germline V gene. V was shortened by 0 bases and J by 5 bases, with 17 bases between the two germline ends. The CDR3 has 16 amino acids. CDR3 in amino acids: CASSQEAVAGRDEQYF. CDR3 DNA sequence: TGCGCCAGCAGCCAAGAAGCGGTGGCGGGAAGGGACGAGCAGTACTTC.

The V call is TRBV28, the J call TRBJ2-2; a weak D match, TRBD2 (5 bases). Trimming left V 6 bases short and J 6 bases short, with 14 bases between. CDR1 is MDHEN and CDR2 is SYDVKM in the germline V gene. The CDR3 runs 14 residues. The CDR3 region is CASRASSDPGELFF. The CDR3 DNA is TGTGCCAGCAGGGCTAGCTCGGACCCCGGGGAGCTGTTTTTT.

V is TRBV14 and J is TRBJ2-1; TRBD1 is a possible D gene (5 bases). The CDR3 totals 19 residues. V was clipped by 0 bases and J by 1 base, with 19 bases between them. Germline V gene lookup returns CDR1 SGHDN and CDR2 FVKESK. Written as DNA, the CDR3 is TGTGCCAGCAGCCAAGATACGGTGCACAGGTACCGATCCTACAATGAGCAGTTCTTC. It yields the protein CASSQDTVHRYRSYNEQFF.

V gene TRBV11-2 combines with J gene TRBJ1-2; no definite D call. Trimming took 3 bases from V and 2 from J, leaving 13 bases between them. Germline V lookup: CDR1 SGHAT, CDR2 FQNNGV. CDR3 length: 15 residues. In DNA, the CDR3 is TGTGCCAGCAGCTTGGCTCTTGGACGGAACTATGGCTACACCTTC. As protein: CASSLALGRNYGYTF.

The chain carries TRBV30 and TRBJ2-5, with a tentative D call TRBD2 (6 bases). CDR1 and CDR2 (germline): GTSNPN, SVGIG (reference sequence). The length of the CDR3 is 18 residues. Trimming removed 0 bases from V and 5 bases from J, with 25 bases in between. The CDR3: CAWSVAFGVKRAAETQYF. DNA of the CDR3: TGTGCCTGGAGTGTAGCTTTTGGGGTAAAGCGGGCAGCGGAGACCCAGTACTTC. The full variable domain, completed using reference TRBV30 and TRBJ2-5, is SQTIHQWPATLVQPVGSPLSLECTVEGTSNPNLYWYRQAAGRGLQLLFYSVGIGQISSEVPQNLSASRPQDRQFILSSKKLLLSDSGFYLCAWSVAFGVKRAAETQYFGPGTRLLVL.

V usage is TRBV28 and J usage is TRBJ1-2, with TRBD1 matching over 7 bases. In germline, CDR1 is MDHEN, CDR2 SYDVKM. The ends lost 5 bases at V and 8 bases at J; junction bases unmatched: 32. There are 21 residues in the CDR3. The CDR3 spells CASSLQGVWFTRPSLVRGYTF. CDR3 nucleotide sequence: TGTGCCAGCAGTCTCCAGGGGGTATGGTTCACAAGACCATCGTTAGTACGGGGCTACACCTTC.

V is TRBV5-1 and J is TRBJ1-4, with a tentative D call TRBD1 (5 bases). V was trimmed by 2 bases and J by 7 bases, leaving 12 bases between them. This CDR3 spans 14 amino acids. Per the germline V gene, CDR1 is SGHRS and CDR2 is YFSETQ. CDR3 sequence reads: CASSFRGRGEKLFF. DNA of the CDR3: TGCGCCAGCAGCTTTAGGGGCCGGGGTGAAAAACTGTTTTTT.

This rearrangement joins TRBV28 to TRBJ1-1; D possibly corresponds to TRBD1 (6 bases). The CDR3 loop spans 12 amino acids. In germline, CDR1 is MDHEN, CDR2 SYDVKM. V lost 6 bases and J 8 bases, leaving 13 bases between the germline ends. CDR3 in DNA: TGTGCCAGCAGGGTAGGACAGCACGAAGCTTTCTTT. Translation gives CASRVGQHEAFF.

The chain is built from TRBV7-2 and TRBJ2-1, with TRBD1 as a possible D gene (6 bases). This CDR3 region has 14 residues. V was shortened by 2 bases and J by 8 bases, with 13 bases between the two germline ends. Germline lookup yields CDR1 SGHTA and CDR2 FQGNSA. CDR3 in amino acids: CASSLQGKCYEQFF. As DNA, the CDR3 is TGTGCCAGCAGCTTACAGGGGAAATGTTATGAGCAGTTCTTC.